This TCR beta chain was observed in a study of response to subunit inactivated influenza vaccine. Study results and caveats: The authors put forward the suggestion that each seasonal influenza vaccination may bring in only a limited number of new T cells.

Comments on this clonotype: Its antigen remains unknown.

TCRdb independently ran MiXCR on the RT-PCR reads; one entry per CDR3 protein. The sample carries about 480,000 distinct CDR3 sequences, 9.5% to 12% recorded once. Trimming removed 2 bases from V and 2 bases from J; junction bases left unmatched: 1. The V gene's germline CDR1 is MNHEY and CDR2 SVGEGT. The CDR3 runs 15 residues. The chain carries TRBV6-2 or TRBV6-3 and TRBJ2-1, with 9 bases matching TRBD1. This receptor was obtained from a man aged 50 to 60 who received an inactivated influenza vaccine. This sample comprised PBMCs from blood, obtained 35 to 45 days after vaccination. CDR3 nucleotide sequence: TGTGCCAGCAGTTACGGGACAGGGACCTACAATGAGCAGTTCTTC. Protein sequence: CASSYGTGTYNEQFF.